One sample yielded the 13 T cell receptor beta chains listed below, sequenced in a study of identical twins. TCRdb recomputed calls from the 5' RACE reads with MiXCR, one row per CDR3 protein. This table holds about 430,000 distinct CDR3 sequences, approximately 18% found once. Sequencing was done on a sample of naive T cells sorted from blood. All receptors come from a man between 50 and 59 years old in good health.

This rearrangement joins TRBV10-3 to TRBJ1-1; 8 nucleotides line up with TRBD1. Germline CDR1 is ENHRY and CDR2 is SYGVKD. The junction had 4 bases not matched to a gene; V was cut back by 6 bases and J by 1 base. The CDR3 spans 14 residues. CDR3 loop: CAIRGQAENTEAFF. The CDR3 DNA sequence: TGTGCCATCAGGGGACAGGCGGAGAACACTGAAGCTTTCTTT.

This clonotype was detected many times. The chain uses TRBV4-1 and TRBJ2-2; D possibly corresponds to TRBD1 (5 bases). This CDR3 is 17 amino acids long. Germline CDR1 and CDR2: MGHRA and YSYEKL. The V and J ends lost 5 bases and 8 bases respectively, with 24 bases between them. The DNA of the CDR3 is TGCGCCAGCAGCGCCCCCAGGGAAGGTTTCTGGTCGGGGGAGCTGTTTTTT. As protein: CASSAPREGFWSGELFF.

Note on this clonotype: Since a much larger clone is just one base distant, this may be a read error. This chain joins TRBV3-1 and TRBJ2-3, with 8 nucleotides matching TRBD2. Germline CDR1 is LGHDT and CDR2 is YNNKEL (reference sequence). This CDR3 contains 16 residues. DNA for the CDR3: TGTGCCAGCAGCCGACTTAGCGGGATTCTCACAGATGCGCAGTATTTT. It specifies CASSRLSGILTDAQYF.

The CDR3, as DNA: TGCAGTGCCACTCCAGGATCCATGAACACTGAAGCTTTCTTT. This codes for CSATPGSMNTEAFF. The chain is built from TRBV20-1 and TRBJ1-1; no definite D call. The CDR3 runs 14 residues. The germline V gene has CDR1 DFQATT and CDR2 SNEGSKA (reference sequence). V dropped 6 bases and J dropped 0 bases, with 14 bases sitting between them.

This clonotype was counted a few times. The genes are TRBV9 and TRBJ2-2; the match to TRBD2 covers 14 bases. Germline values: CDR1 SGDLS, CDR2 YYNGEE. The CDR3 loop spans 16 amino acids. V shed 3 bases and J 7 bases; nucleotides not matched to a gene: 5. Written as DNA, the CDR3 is TGTGCCAGCAGCGCGGGACTAGCGGGAGCTAGCGGGGAGCTGTTTTTT. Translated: CASSAGLAGASGELFF.

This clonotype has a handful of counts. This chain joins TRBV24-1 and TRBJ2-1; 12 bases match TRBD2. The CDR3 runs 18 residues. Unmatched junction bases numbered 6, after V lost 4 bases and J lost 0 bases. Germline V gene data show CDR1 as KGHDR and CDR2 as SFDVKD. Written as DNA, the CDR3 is TGTGCCACCAGTGACAGACTAGCGGGGGCCTCCTCCTACAATGAGCAGTTCTTC. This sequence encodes CATSDRLAGASSYNEQFF.

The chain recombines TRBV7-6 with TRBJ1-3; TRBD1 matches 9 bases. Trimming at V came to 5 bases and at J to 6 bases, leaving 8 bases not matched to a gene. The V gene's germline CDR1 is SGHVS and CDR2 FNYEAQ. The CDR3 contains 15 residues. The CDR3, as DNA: TGTGCCAGCAGCCTCGGGACAGGGTCGGCAAACACCATATATTTT. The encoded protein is CASSLGTGSANTIYF.

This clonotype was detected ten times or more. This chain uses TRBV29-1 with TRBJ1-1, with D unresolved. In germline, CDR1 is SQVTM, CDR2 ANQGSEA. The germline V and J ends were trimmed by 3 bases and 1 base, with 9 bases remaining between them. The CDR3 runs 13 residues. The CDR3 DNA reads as TGCAGCGTTGACCCGGGAAGGAACACTGAAGCTTTCTTT. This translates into CSVDPGRNTEAFF.

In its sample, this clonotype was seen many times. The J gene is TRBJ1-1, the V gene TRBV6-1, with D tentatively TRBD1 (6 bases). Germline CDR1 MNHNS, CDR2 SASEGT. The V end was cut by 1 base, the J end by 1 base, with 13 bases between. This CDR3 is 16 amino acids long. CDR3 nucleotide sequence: TGTGCCAGCAGTGAAGGTCTGGGGGGCGGGAACACTGAAGCTTTCTTT. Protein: CASSEGLGGGNTEAFF.

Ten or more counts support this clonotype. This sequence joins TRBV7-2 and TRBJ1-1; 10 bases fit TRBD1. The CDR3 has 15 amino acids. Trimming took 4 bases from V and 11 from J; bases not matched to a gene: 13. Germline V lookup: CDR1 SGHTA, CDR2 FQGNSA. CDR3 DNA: TGTGCCAGCAGCTATATTCGGGACAGGGGATCGGGTGCTTTCTTT. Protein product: CASSYIRDRGSGAFF.

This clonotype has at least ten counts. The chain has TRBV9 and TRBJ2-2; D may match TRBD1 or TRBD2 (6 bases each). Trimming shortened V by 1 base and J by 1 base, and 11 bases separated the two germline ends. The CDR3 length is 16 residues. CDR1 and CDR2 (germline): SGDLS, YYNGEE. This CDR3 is CASSVMGGRNTGELFF. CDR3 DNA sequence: TGTGCCAGCAGCGTAATGGGGGGCCGGAACACCGGGGAGCTGTTTTTT.

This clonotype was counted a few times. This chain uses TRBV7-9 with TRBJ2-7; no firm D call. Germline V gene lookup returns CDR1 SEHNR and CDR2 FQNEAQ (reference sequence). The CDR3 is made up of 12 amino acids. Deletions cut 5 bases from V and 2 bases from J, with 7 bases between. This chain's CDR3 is CASSPRPYEQYF. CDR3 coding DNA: TGTGCCAGCAGCCCTAGACCCTACGAGCAGTACTTC.

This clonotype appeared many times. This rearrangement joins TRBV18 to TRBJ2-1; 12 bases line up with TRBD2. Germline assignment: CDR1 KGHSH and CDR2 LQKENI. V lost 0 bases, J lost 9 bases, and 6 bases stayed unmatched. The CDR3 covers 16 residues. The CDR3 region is CASSPPGLAGRGEQFF. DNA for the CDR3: TGTGCCAGCTCACCACCCGGACTAGCGGGACGGGGTGAGCAGTTCTTC. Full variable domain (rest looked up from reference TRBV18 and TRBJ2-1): NAGVMQNPRHLVRRRGQEARLRCSPMKGHSHVYWYRQLPEEGLKFMVYLQKENIIDESGMPKERFSAEFPKEGPSILRIQQVVRGDSAAYFCASSPPGLAGRGEQFFGPGTRLTVL.